The 25 T cell receptor beta chains listed next were all sequenced from one sample in a study of vaccination and CD4 T cells after COVID-19. No cognate antigen is known for these TCRs. Documented treatment: roughly 10-day PBMC culture with coronavirus spike peptide pools or control peptides (ViraFEST assay). Ahead of the COVID-19 pandemic (2011-2018), the CD4+ T cells of the unexposed donor were collected. The Oncomine TCR Beta short-read assay sequenced DNA from cultured CD4+ T cells. TCRdb reprocessed the PCR reads with MiXCR, giving one entry per CDR3 protein. Of 8,000 to 9,000 distinct CDR3 sequences listed, roughly 52% were seen once; the top ten hold about 18%. Material: CD4+ T cells from blood, cultured in vitro. Receptors were obtained from a human donor in good health.

The chain joins TRBV19 to TRBJ1-2, with a weak D call TRBD1 (5 bases). Germline V gives CDR1 LNHDA, CDR2 SQIVND (reference sequence). The CDR3 extends over 13 amino acids. Trimming stripped 7 bases from V and 10 bases from J, with 19 bases between. The CDR3 bases are TGTGCCAGTACCAAAACCGGGGAACAGGACTACACCTTC. Translated: CASTKTGEQDYTF.

The chain has TRBV7-2 and TRBJ1-1; D is unclear. CDR1 and CDR2 from the germline V gene are SGHTA and FQGNSA. The CDR3 sequence is 13 residues long. Deletions cut 5 bases from V and 0 bases from J, with 7 bases between. The chain's CDR3 is CASSQSLNTEAFF. The CDR3 DNA follows: TGTGCCAGCAGCCAGTCGCTGAACACTGAAGCTTTCTTT.

V and J are TRBV6-2 or TRBV6-3 and TRBJ2-7; D might be TRBD1 (6 bases). The CDR3 is 13 amino acids. Germline V gene data show CDR1 as MNHEY and CDR2 as SVGEGT. Trimming left V 0 bases short and J 7 bases short, with 10 bases between. CDR3 residues: CASSYSRGFEQYF. Here the CDR3 DNA reads TGTGCCAGCAGTTACTCCAGGGGTTTTGAGCAGTACTTC.

This clonotype showed up just a few times. V is TRBV15 and J is TRBJ1-5; no definite D call. Germline-derived CDR1 and CDR2 are LNHNV and YYDKDF (reference sequence). Trimming removed 5 bases from V and 0 bases from J, with 11 bases in between. This CDR3 is built from 15 residues. CDR3 nucleotide sequence: TGTGCCACCAGCGCGGGTCGCCCTAGCAATCAGCCCCAGCATTTT. It translates to CATSAGRPSNQPQHF.

This clonotype was observed a handful of times. The genes are TRBV27 and TRBJ1-1; D is unresolved. Germline CDR1 MNHEY, CDR2 SMNVEV (reference sequence). This CDR3 contains 13 residues. The ends were cut back, 2 bases at V and 4 bases at J, with 8 bases in the middle. The CDR3 reads CASSLRSGTEAFF. The CDR3 DNA sequence: TGTGCCAGCAGTTTAAGGTCGGGCACTGAAGCTTTCTTT.

This clonotype was recorded only once. The chain recombines TRBV7-6 with TRBJ2-3, with TRBD2 matching 10 bases. Looked up from germline, CDR1 is SGHVS and CDR2 is FNYEAQ. This CDR3 has 15 amino acids. The J segment lost 1 base and the V segment lost 5 bases, leaving 3 bases of the junction unmatched. The DNA of the CDR3 is TGTGCCAGCAGCACTAGCGGGGTTGGCACAGATACGCAGTATTTT. Translated, it gives CASSTSGVGTDTQYF.

The CDR3 region is CASSLAVRGQGYTF. The DNA of the CDR3 is TGTGCCAGCAGCTTAGCGGTCAGGGGGCAAGGCTACACCTTC. V and J are TRBV7-9 and TRBJ1-2, with TRBD1 matching over 8 bases. After removal of 0 bases from V and 8 bases from J, the junction contained 5 bases not matched to a gene. Germline lookup yields CDR1 SEHNR and CDR2 FQNEAQ (reference sequence). The CDR3 length is 14 residues.

This chain connects TRBV5-4 to TRBJ2-6; 8 positions agree with TRBD2. This CDR3 has 18 amino acids. J was trimmed by 1 base and V by 0 bases; bases with no gene match: 6. From germline, CDR1 is SGHNT and CDR2 YYREEE (reference sequence). Here the CDR3 DNA reads TGTGCCAGCAGCTTGGGCGGACTAGCAACTTCTGGGGCCAACGTCCTGACTTTC. The encoded protein is CASSLGGLATSGANVLTF.

The chain employs TRBV6-4 and TRBJ2-3; D is ambiguous. V lost 6 bases, J lost 6 bases, and 16 bases lay in between. Germline values: CDR1 MRHNA, CDR2 SNTAGT. This CDR3 spans 14 amino acids. Here the CDR3 reads CASSLTLASDTQYF. Here the CDR3 DNA reads TGTGCCAGCAGCCTGACTCTGGCCAGTGATACGCAGTATTTT.

This clonotype has a handful of counts. The J gene is TRBJ1-2, the V gene TRBV7-2; TRBD1 is a possible D gene (6 bases). Germline lookup yields CDR1 SGHTA and CDR2 FQGNSA. Trimming stripped 5 bases from V and 6 bases from J, with 13 bases between. The CDR3 covers 13 residues. The CDR3 sequence: CASSKAQGNGYTF. The CDR3 nucleotides are TGTGCCAGCAGCAAAGCACAGGGAAATGGCTACACCTTC.

This clonotype was found a few times. This sequence joins TRBV7-9 and TRBJ1-3; D gene unclear. From germline, CDR1 is SEHNR and CDR2 FQNEAQ (reference sequence). The CDR3 sequence is 15 residues long. The V gene lost 5 bases and the J gene lost 4 bases, with 15 bases spanning the gap. The CDR3 is CASSPKIRAGNTIYF. CDR3 sequence (DNA): TGTGCCAGCAGCCCGAAGATCCGAGCCGGAAACACCATATATTTT.

This sequence joins TRBV19 and TRBJ1-1; no firm D call. V shed 1 base and J shed 3 bases, with 9 bases lying between them. The CDR3 runs 14 residues. CDR1 and CDR2 from the germline V gene are LNHDA and SQIVND (reference sequence). The CDR3 protein is CASSIVGLHTEAFF. The CDR3 region has the DNA TGTGCCAGTAGTATAGTAGGACTCCACACTGAAGCTTTCTTT. Supplemented by reference TRBV19 and TRBJ1-1, the full variable domain reads DGGITQSPKYLFRKEGQNVTLSCEQNLNHDAMYWYRQDPGQGLRLIYYSQIVNDFQKGDIAEGYSVSREKKESFPLTVTSAQKNPTAFYLCASSIVGLHTEAFFGQGTRLTVV.

CDR3 amino acids: CASSPGGGANVLTF. The CDR3 coding sequence is TGTGCCAGTAGTCCGGGCGGCGGGGCCAACGTCCTGACTTTC. This chain joins TRBV19 and TRBJ2-6, with D unclear. CDR3 length equals 14 residues. The V end lost 5 bases, the J end lost 4 bases, and 9 bases lay between the germline ends. Germline lookup yields CDR1 LNHDA and CDR2 SQIVND (reference sequence).

This chain connects TRBV12-3 or TRBV12-4 to TRBJ1-2; 7 bases match TRBD1. J was trimmed by 8 bases and V by 7 bases; bases with no gene match: 13. CDR3 length: 14 residues. CDR3 protein: CASTDSDRARGYTF. The CDR3 coding sequence is TGTGCCAGCACCGACTCCGACAGGGCGCGCGGCTACACCTTC.

The chain carries TRBV28 and TRBJ2-7; 15 bases are shared with TRBD2. The germline V gene has CDR1 MDHEN and CDR2 SYDVKM. The CDR3 is 17 amino acids. V lost 3 bases to trimming and J lost 2 bases; unmatched junction nucleotides: 5. Here the CDR3 reads CASSFPGLAGGTYEQYF. CDR3 in DNA: TGTGCCAGCAGTTTCCCGGGACTAGCGGGAGGCACCTACGAGCAGTACTTC.

A few counts support this clonotype. The CDR3 DNA follows: TGTGCCAGCCGCGACCGGCTAGAAACTGAAGCTTTCTTT. It translates to CASRDRLETEAFF. The chain has TRBV6-2 or TRBV6-3 and TRBJ1-1; D uncertain. In germline, CDR1 is MNHEY, CDR2 SVGEGT. The CDR3 runs 13 residues. With 8 bases removed from V and 5 bases from J, the gap between germline ends came to 15 bases.

The chain employs TRBV10-3 and TRBJ2-7; TRBD1 might be the D (7 bases). The V end lost 7 bases, the J end lost 3 bases, and 10 bases lay between the germline ends. Per germline, CDR1 ENHRY and CDR2 SYGVKD. The CDR3 sequence is 12 residues long. CDR3 bases: TGTGCCATCACGCAGGGGGGCTACGAGCAGTACTTC. Protein product: CAITQGGYEQYF.

This clonotype was detected a few times. V gene TRBV2 combines with J gene TRBJ2-3; the match to TRBD2 covers 10 bases. The V and J ends lost 3 bases and 5 bases, in that order; junction bases with no gene match: 5. The CDR3 is 15 amino acids. From germline, CDR1 is SNHLY and CDR2 FYNNEI. CDR3 protein: CASSEGLASGDTQYF. CDR3 sequence (DNA): TGTGCCAGCAGTGAGGGACTAGCGTCTGGAGATACGCAGTATTTT.

V and J are TRBV14 and TRBJ2-5, with TRBD2 as a possible D gene (6 bases). Germline assignment: CDR1 SGHDN and CDR2 FVKESK. The V and J ends lost 1 base and 0 bases respectively, with 15 bases between them. CDR3 length: 17 residues. CDR3 DNA: TGTGCCAGCAGCCAAGTCCGACTAGGGACGTACCAAGAGACCCAGTACTTC. Translation gives CASSQVRLGTYQETQYF.

A few counts support this clonotype. The genes are TRBV20-1 and TRBJ1-2; the match to TRBD1 covers 8 bases. V lost 6 bases, J lost 7 bases, and 13 bases stayed unmatched. The CDR3 totals 14 residues. CDR1 and CDR2 (germline): DFQATT, SNEGSKA (reference sequence). In DNA, the CDR3 is TGCAGTGCGGAGGACAGGGACCTAGCCGGTGGCTACACCTTC. Encoded protein: CSAEDRDLAGGYTF.

V is TRBV7-9 and J is TRBJ2-7, with D tentatively TRBD1 or TRBD2 (5 bases each). Germline lookup yields CDR1 SEHNR and CDR2 FQNEAQ (reference sequence). The CDR3 is made up of 16 amino acids. V was trimmed by 5 bases and J by 1 base, leaving 18 bases between them. The CDR3 DNA sequence: TGTGCCAGCAGCCCCCCCGGGGCGATTCGTTCCTACGAGCAGTACTTC. Translated: CASSPPGAIRSYEQYF.

The rearrangement joins TRBV20-1 to TRBJ2-5; D ambiguous. Per germline, CDR1 DFQATT and CDR2 SNEGSKA (reference sequence). The length of the CDR3 is 12 residues. Trimming took 7 bases from V and 1 from J, leaving 10 bases between them. The CDR3 reads CSGLGFQETQYF. The CDR3 nucleotides read TGCAGTGGACTGGGATTCCAAGAGACCCAGTACTTC.

A single count supports this clonotype. J is TRBJ2-1 and V is TRBV7-2; 11 positions match TRBD2. Per germline, CDR1 SGHTA and CDR2 FQGNSA. V was clipped by 5 bases and J by 1 base; unmatched bases: 7. The CDR3 spans 17 residues. The CDR3 reads CASSALAGGSSYNEQFF. The CDR3 DNA is TGTGCCAGCAGCGCTCTAGCGGGGGGCAGTTCCTACAATGAGCAGTTCTTC.

This chain links TRBV7-8 with TRBJ2-1; TRBD1 or TRBD2 may be the D gene (5 bases each). Germline lookup yields CDR1 SGHVS and CDR2 FQNEAQ. V lost 4 bases and J 7 bases, leaving 14 bases between the germline ends. This CDR3 comprises 14 residues. CDR3 in DNA: TGTGCCAGCAGCTGGACTCCGGGGCGAAATGAGCAGTTCTTC. Amino acids: CASSWTPGRNEQFF.

This clonotype came up a few times. This chain links TRBV6-1 with TRBJ2-3; 7 bases are a match to TRBD2. CDR3 length: 14 residues. Trimming removed 2 bases from V and 7 bases from J; junction bases left unmatched: 6. The germline gives CDR1 MNHNS, CDR2 SASEGT. This CDR3 reads CASSEQAGFHTQYF. In nucleotides, the CDR3 is TGTGCCAGCAGTGAACAAGCGGGGTTCCATACGCAGTATTTT.